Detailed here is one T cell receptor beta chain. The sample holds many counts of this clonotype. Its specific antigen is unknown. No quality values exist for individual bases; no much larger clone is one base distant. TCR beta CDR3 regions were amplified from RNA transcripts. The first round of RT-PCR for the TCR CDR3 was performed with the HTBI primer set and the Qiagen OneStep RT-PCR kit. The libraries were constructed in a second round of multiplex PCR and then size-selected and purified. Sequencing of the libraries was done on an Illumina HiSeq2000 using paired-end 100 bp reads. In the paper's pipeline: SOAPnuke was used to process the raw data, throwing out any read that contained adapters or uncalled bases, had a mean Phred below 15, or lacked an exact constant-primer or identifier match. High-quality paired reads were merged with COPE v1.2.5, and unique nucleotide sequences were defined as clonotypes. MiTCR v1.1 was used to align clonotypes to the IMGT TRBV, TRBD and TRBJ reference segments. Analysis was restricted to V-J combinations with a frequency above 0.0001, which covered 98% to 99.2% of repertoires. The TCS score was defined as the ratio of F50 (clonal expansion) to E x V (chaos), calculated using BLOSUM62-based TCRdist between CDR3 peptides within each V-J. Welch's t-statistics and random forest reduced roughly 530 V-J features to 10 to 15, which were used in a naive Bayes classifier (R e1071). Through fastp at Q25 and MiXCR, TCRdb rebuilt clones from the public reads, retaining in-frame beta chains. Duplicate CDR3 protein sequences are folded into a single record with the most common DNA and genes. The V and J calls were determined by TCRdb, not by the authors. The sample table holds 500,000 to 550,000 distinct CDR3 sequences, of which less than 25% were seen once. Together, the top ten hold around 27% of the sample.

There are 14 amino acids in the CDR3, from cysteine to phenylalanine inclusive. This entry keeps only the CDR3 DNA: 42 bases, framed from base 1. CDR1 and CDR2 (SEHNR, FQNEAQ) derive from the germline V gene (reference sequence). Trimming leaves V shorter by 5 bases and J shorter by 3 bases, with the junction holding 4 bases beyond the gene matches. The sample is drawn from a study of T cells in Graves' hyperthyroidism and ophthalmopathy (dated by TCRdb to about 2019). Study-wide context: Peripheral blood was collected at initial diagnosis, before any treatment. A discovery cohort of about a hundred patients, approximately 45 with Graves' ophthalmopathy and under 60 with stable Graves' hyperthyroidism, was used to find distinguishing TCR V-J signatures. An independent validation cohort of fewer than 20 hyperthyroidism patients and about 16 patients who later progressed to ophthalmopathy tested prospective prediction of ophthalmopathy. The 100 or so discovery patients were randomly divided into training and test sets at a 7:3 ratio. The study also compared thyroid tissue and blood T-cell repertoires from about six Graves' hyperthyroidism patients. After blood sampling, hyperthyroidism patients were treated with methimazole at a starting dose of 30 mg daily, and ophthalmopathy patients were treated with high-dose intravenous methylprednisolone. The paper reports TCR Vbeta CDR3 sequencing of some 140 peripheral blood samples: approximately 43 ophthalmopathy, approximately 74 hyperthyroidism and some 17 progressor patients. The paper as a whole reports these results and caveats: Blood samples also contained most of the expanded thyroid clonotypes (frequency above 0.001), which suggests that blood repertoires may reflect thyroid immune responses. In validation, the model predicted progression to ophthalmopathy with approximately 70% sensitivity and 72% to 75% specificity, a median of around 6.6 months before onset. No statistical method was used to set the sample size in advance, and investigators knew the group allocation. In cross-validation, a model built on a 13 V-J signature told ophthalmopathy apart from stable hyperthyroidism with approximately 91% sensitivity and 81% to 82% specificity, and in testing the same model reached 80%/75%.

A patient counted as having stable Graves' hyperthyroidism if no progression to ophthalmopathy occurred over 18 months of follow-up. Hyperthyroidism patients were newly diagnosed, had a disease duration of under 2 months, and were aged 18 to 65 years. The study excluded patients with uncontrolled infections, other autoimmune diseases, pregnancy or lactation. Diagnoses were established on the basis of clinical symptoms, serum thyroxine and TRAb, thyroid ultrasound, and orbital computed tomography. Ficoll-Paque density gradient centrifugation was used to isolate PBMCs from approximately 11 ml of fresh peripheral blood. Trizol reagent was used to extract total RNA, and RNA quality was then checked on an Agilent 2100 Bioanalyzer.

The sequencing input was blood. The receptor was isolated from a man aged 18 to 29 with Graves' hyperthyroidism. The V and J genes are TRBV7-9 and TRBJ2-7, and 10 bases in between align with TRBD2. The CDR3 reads CASSPRTSGYEQYF. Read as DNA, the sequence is TGTGCCAGCAGCCCGAGGACTAGCGGCTACGAGCAGTACTTC.